The subject of this entry is one T cell receptor (beta chain). Its target is not known. This sample was included in a study of T cell responses to AZD1222 COVID-19 vaccine. The data were produced by immunoSEQ multiplex PCR, yet TCRdb's version contains in-frame clones alone and is incomplete. The data contain 100,000 to 120,000 clones, 87% of them singletons. The germline CDR1 and CDR2 sequences are SQVTM and ANQGSEA. The CDR3 has 13 residues. Trimming cost V 7 bases and J 4 bases, with 16 bases left between them. Notes on the study in general: Repertoire sampling was restricted to post-peak T cell response timepoints.

The rearrangement links TRBV29-1 to TRBJ2-5; tentatively, D is TRBD1 (8 bases). This specimen was peripheral blood, taken on day 0 of AZD1222 vaccination. This receptor was obtained from an adult in good health. The CDR3 spells CSAGQGGRETQYF. The CDR3, as DNA: TGCAGCGCAGGACAGGGAGGGAGAGAGACCCAGTACTTC.